Presented here are 29 T cell receptor beta chains from one specimen sequenced in a study of blood T cell repertoires in COVID-19. The repertoire was sequenced with immunoSEQ multiplex PCR; TCRdb's copy has only in-frame clones and lacks some. In the table there are some 160,000 clones, around four fifths of which are singletons. Sequencing was done on a sample of PBMCs or T cells enriched from blood (not recorded which). These receptors were collected from a woman in her fifties or sixties who had recovered from COVID-19.

This chain links TRBV4-1 with TRBJ1-1; perhaps TRBD1 as D (6 bases). The CDR3 covers 15 residues. CDR1 and CDR2 (germline): MGHRA, YSYEKL. Trimming removed 0 bases from V and 4 bases from J, with 12 bases in between. DNA of the CDR3: TGCGCCAGCAGCCAAGAGATTGCACAGGGCACTGAAGCTTTCTTT. Its translation: CASSQEIAQGTEAFF.

The chain combines TRBV4-3 with TRBJ1-2, with D perhaps matching TRBD1 (5 bases). V was pared by 0 bases and J by 3 bases, with 23 bases between. Germline V gene sequence: CDR1 LGHNA, CDR2 YSLEER. There are 19 residues in the CDR3. CDR3 residues: CASSQDHFAGRADHYGYTF. The CDR3 DNA reads TGCGCCAGCAGCCAAGACCACTTCGCCGGCAGGGCAGATCACTATGGCTACACCTTC.

The chain has TRBV7-2 and TRBJ2-5; the match to TRBD1 covers 10 bases. Losses at the gene ends were 5 bases for V and 5 bases for J; bases not matched to a gene: 8. The CDR3 is made up of 15 amino acids. Germline loops: CDR1 SGHTA, CDR2 FQGNSA. The CDR3 region has the DNA TGTGCCAGCAGCGCCCGGACAGGGGGAGGGGAGACCCAGTACTTC. This encodes CASSARTGGGETQYF.

The gene calls are TRBV7-6 and TRBJ1-5; TRBD1 might be the D (6 bases). The germline V gene has CDR1 SGHVS and CDR2 FNYEAQ. The V end was cut by 2 bases, the J end by 7 bases, with 12 bases between. The length of the CDR3 is 14 residues. The CDR3 is CASSLRTGKQPQHF. CDR3 DNA sequence: TGTGCCAGCAGCTTACGAACAGGGAAACAGCCCCAGCATTTT.

The chain uses TRBV6-5 and TRBJ1-2, with D possibly being TRBD1 (6 bases). CDR3 size: 14 residues. Germline assignment: CDR1 MNHEY and CDR2 SVGAGI. Trimming removed 7 bases at V and 0 bases at J, with 12 bases between. CDR3 sequence: CASTRGPPNYGYTF. In nucleotides, the CDR3 is TGTGCCAGCACCAGGGGACCCCCTAACTATGGCTACACCTTC.

This clone has just a few counts. The chain couples TRBV5-4 to TRBJ2-2; D ambiguous. The CDR3 has 13 amino acids. From germline, CDR1 is SGHNT and CDR2 YYREEE (reference sequence). Deletions cut 2 bases from V and 8 bases from J, with 10 bases between. In nucleotides, the CDR3 is TGTGCCAGCAGCTTTTTCCAGTCAGGGGAGCTGTTTTTT. Its protein product is CASSFFQSGELFF.

The rearrangement joins TRBV3-1 (or the pseudogene TRBV3-2) to TRBJ2-7, with 8 nucleotides matching TRBD1. V shed 4 bases and J 4 bases; nucleotides not matched to a gene: 9. CDR3 size: 15 residues. Per germline, CDR1 LGHDT and CDR2 YNNKEL (reference sequence). CDR3 sequence reads: CASSLGTGSPYEQYF. CDR3 DNA sequence: TGTGCCAGCAGCCTCGGGACAGGTTCCCCTTACGAGCAGTACTTC.

V gene TRBV6-2 or TRBV6-3 combines with J gene TRBJ1-5, with 8 bases lining up with TRBD1. With V trimmed by 3 bases and J by 5 bases, 6 bases remained unmatched. The germline CDR1 and CDR2 sequences are MNHEY and SVGEGT. This CDR3 is built from 15 residues. CDR3 amino acids: CASSYPRGRDQPQHF. As DNA, the CDR3 is TGTGCCAGCAGTTATCCCAGGGGGCGGGATCAGCCCCAGCATTTT.

The rearrangement uses TRBV27 and TRBJ1-2; D might be TRBD1 (6 bases). Germline V lookup: CDR1 MNHEY, CDR2 SMNVEV (reference sequence). Trimming left V 8 bases short and J 8 bases short, with 18 bases between. This CDR3 has 13 residues. In DNA, the CDR3 is TGTGCCAGCCGAGATACAGGGAAGGGCGGCTACACCTTC. Protein sequence: CASRDTGKGGYTF.

The chain recombines TRBV18 with TRBJ1-5, with D perhaps TRBD1 (6 bases). In germline, CDR1 is KGHSH, CDR2 LQKENI. V was cut by 6 bases and J by 5 bases, with 11 bases left in between. This CDR3 spans 13 amino acids. The CDR3 spells CASSPAGDQPQHF. CDR3 in DNA: TGTGCCAGCTCGCCAGCAGGGGATCAGCCCCAGCATTTT.

The J gene is TRBJ1-2, the V gene TRBV19; no reliable D call. Trimming pared 4 bases from V and 7 bases from J, leaving 7 bases between. CDR3 size: 11 residues. From germline, CDR1 is LNHDA and CDR2 SQIVND (reference sequence). The CDR3 is CASSNGVGYTF. In nucleotides, the CDR3 is TGTGCCAGTAGTAACGGGGTTGGCTACACCTTC. Based on the CDR3 plus reference TRBV19 and TRBJ1-2, the full variable domain is DGGITQSPKYLFRKEGQNVTLSCEQNLNHDAMYWYRQDPGQGLRLIYYSQIVNDFQKGDIAEGYSVSREKKESFPLTVTSAQKNPTAFYLCASSNGVGYTFGSGTRLTVV.

The V and J genes are TRBV11-3 and TRBJ1-5; no definite D call. This CDR3 contains 15 residues. Germline V lookup: CDR1 SGHNT, CDR2 YENEEA. Trimming removed 1 base at V and 4 bases at J, with 11 bases between. CDR3 amino acids: CASSLGGKPNQPQHF. CDR3 DNA: TGTGCCAGCAGCTTAGGAGGCAAGCCGAATCAGCCCCAGCATTTT. Complete variable domain (other parts from reference TRBV11-3 and TRBJ1-5): EAGVVQSPRYKIIEKKQPVAFWCNPISGHNTLYWYLQNLGQGPELLIRYENEEAVDDSQLPKDRFSAERLKGVDSTLKIQPAELGDSAVYLCASSLGGKPNQPQHFGDGTRLSIL.

The CDR3 reads CASSLWWTGDHGELFF. For the CDR3, the DNA is TGTGCCAGCAGTTTATGGTGGACAGGGGATCACGGGGAGCTGTTTTTT. The genes are TRBV28 and TRBJ2-2; 9 bases line up with TRBD1. With V trimmed by 0 bases and J by 7 bases, 6 bases remained unmatched. Germline CDR1 reads MDHEN; CDR2 reads SYDVKM. The CDR3 sequence is 16 residues long.

The table lists this clone with a few counts. The V and J genes are TRBV7-9 and TRBJ1-1; the D is unclear. Between the trimmed V and J ends, which lost 1 base and 2 bases, there was a span of 5 bases. This CDR3 comprises 13 residues. Germline V CDR1 and CDR2: SEHNR, FQNEAQ (reference sequence). DNA of the CDR3: TGTGCCAGCAGCTTAGGACATAACACTGAAGCTTTCTTT. Translated, it gives CASSLGHNTEAFF.

This chain joins TRBV2 and TRBJ1-1; possible D gene TRBD1, 6 bases. This CDR3 has 12 residues. Deletions cut 1 base from V and 10 bases from J, with 10 bases between. Germline V CDR1 and CDR2: SNHLY, FYNNEI. CDR3 DNA sequence: TGTGCCAGCAGTGAAGGGGGGCGCGTAGCTTTCTTT. Amino acid sequence: CASSEGGRVAFF.

The chain couples TRBV2 to TRBJ1-1, with no clear D. The V gene lost 6 bases and the J gene lost 6 bases, with 17 bases spanning the gap. Germline CDR1 and CDR2: SNHLY and FYNNEI. This CDR3 has 14 amino acids. The CDR3 spells CASRKERNGAEAFF. Here the CDR3 DNA reads TGTGCCAGCAGGAAGGAAAGAAACGGAGCTGAAGCTTTCTTT. Looking up the rest from reference TRBV2 and TRBJ1-1 gives the full variable domain: EPEVTQTPSHQVTQMGQEVILRCVPISNHLYFYWYRQILGQKVEFLVSFYNNEISEKSEIFDDQFSVERPDGSNFTLKIRSTKLEDSAMYFCASRKERNGAEAFFGQGTRLTVV.

The V call is TRBV19, the J call TRBJ2-1, with D uncertain. The V and J ends lost 6 bases and 0 bases respectively, with 12 bases between them. Germline V CDR1 and CDR2: LNHDA, SQIVND (reference sequence). This CDR3 has 15 residues. CDR3 DNA: TGTGCCAGTAGCCTAGAAGTCAGCTCCTACAATGAGCAGTTCTTC. Its protein is CASSLEVSSYNEQFF.

The chain carries TRBV25-1 and TRBJ2-2; a possible D gene is TRBD2 (7 bases). CDR3 size: 14 residues. V lost 4 bases and J lost 6, with 12 bases in between. CDR1 and CDR2 (germline): MGHDK, SYGVNS. CDR3 sequence (DNA): TGTGCCAGCAGTGTTGGGGGGGCTCCCGGGGAGCTGTTTTTT. Translating gives CASSVGGAPGELFF. Using reference TRBV25-1 and TRBJ2-2 for the parts outside the CDR3, the full variable domain is EADIYQTPRYLVIGTGKKITLECSQTMGHDKMYWYQQDPGMELHLIHYSYGVNSTEKGDLSSESTVSRIRTEHFPLTLESARPSHTSQYLCASSVGGAPGELFFGEGSRLTVL.

This clone was picked up a small number of times. The chain joins TRBV18 to TRBJ2-1; D possibly corresponds to TRBD1 (5 bases). Trimming removed 1 base from V and 4 bases from J, with 14 bases in between. CDR1 and CDR2 (germline): KGHSH, LQKENI. The CDR3 covers 16 residues. CDR3 protein: CASSPRSDSSYNEQFF. The CDR3 coding sequence is TGTGCCAGCTCACCACGGAGCGACAGCAGTTACAATGAGCAGTTCTTC. The whole variable domain, remainder taken from reference TRBV18 and TRBJ2-1, is NAGVMQNPRHLVRRRGQEARLRCSPMKGHSHVYWYRQLPEEGLKFMVYLQKENIIDESGMPKERFSAEFPKEGPSILRIQQVVRGDSAAYFCASSPRSDSSYNEQFFGPGTRLTVL.

V usage is TRBV3-1 (or the pseudogene TRBV3-2) and J usage is TRBJ2-4, with D tentatively TRBD1 (7 bases). The CDR3 spans 15 residues. Germline V gives CDR1 LGHDT, CDR2 YNNKEL (reference sequence). Trimming shortened V by 1 base and J by 7 bases, and 14 bases separated the two germline ends. DNA for the CDR3: TGTGCCAGCAGCCAAGCAGGCAGGGGGGCTAACATTCAGTACTTC. It codes for CASSQAGRGANIQYF.

The V gene is TRBV10-3, the J gene TRBJ2-3, with D unclear. The CDR3 sequence is 13 residues long. V lost 8 bases to trimming and J lost 5 bases, with 14 bases between them. Germline-derived CDR1 and CDR2 are ENHRY and SYGVKD. CDR3 DNA sequence: TGTGCCATCTTGATTAGCCCCGGAGATACGCAGTATTTT. This codes for CAILISPGDTQYF.

This clone was seen just once. V is TRBV25-1 and J is TRBJ1-2; TRBD1 might be the D (5 bases). V dropped 2 bases and J dropped 8 bases, with 9 bases sitting between them. Germline CDR1 MGHDK, CDR2 SYGVNS. The length of the CDR3 is 12 residues. As DNA, the CDR3 is TGTGCCAGCAGTGAAACAGGCCGGGGCTACACCTTC. It codes for CASSETGRGYTF.

As to this clone: The germline gene is not matched at one end of the junction; a read error may be the cause. The chain combines TRBV7-9 with TRBJ1-2, with TRBD1 identical over 11 bases. Germline-derived CDR1 and CDR2 are SEHNR and FQNEAQ (reference sequence). The CDR3 has 12 amino acids. This chain's CDR3 is CASSIGQGADAF. DNA of the CDR3: TGTGCCAGCAGCATAGGACAGGGGGCGGACGCCTTC.

The V call is TRBV6-5, the J call TRBJ1-4, with TRBD1 identical over 8 bases. CDR3 size: 13 residues. J was trimmed by 8 bases and V by 6 bases; bases with no gene match: 5. Germline V gives CDR1 MNHEY, CDR2 SVGAGI. The chain's CDR3 is CASRGTGREKLFF. CDR3 bases: TGTGCCAGCAGGGGGACAGGACGCGAAAAACTGTTTTTT.

For this clone: The sample contains more than one DNA sequence encoding this CDR3. The rearrangement uses TRBV6-5 and TRBJ2-7; D may be TRBD1 (5 bases). CDR3 size: 14 residues. CDR1 and CDR2 (germline): MNHEY, SVGAGI. Trimming shortened V by 2 bases and J by 3 bases, and 11 bases separated the two germline ends. The CDR3 DNA follows: TGTGCCAGCAGTTACGGTACAGGTGTCTACGAGCAGTACTTC. Protein product: CASSYGTGVYEQYF.

The J gene is TRBJ2-5, the V gene TRBV19, with 8 bases fitting TRBD2. Germline CDR1 reads LNHDA; CDR2 reads SQIVND (reference sequence). V trimming: 1 base; J trimming: 1 base; junction bases outside the gene matches: 2. The CDR3 extends over 15 amino acids. The CDR3 DNA reads as TGTGCCAGTAGTATAGGTGCGGGGGGCCAAGAGACCCAGTACTTC. Translation gives CASSIGAGGQETQYF.

The chain carries TRBV28 and TRBJ1-2; possibly TRBD1 for D (6 bases). This CDR3 is 13 amino acids long. The germline CDR1 and CDR2 sequences are MDHEN and SYDVKM. V lost 6 bases, J lost 8 bases, and 16 bases lay in between. The CDR3 sequence is CASSPRGAEGYTF. The CDR3 nucleotides are TGTGCCAGCAGCCCTCGGGGGGCTGAAGGCTACACCTTC.

This clone was seen once. DNA for the CDR3: TGTGCCAGCGGAAATCCAGGGCGGGGATTAGCGCAGTTCTTC. Its protein product is CASGNPGRGLAQFF. The chain carries TRBV28 and TRBJ2-1, with a weak D call TRBD2 (6 bases). The CDR3 has 14 residues. Germline V gene data show CDR1 as MDHEN and CDR2 as SYDVKM. The ends were cut back, 8 bases at V and 12 bases at J, with 23 bases in the middle. The full variable domain, its missing parts supplied by reference TRBV28 and TRBJ2-1, is DVKVTQSSRYLVKRTGEKVFLECVQDMDHENMFWYRQDPGLGLRLIYFSYDVKMKEKGDIPEGYSVSREKKERFSLILESASTNQTSMYLCASGNPGRGLAQFFGPGTRLTVL.

The V call is TRBV27, the J call TRBJ1-1; D perhaps matches TRBD1 (5 bases). Germline CDR1 MNHEY, CDR2 SMNVEV (reference sequence). Between the trimmed V and J ends, which lost 3 bases and 11 bases, there was a span of 13 bases. The CDR3 spans 12 residues. The CDR3 DNA sequence: TGTGCCAGCAGTTTTGTGGGGGGGGGTGCTTTCTTT. It codes for CASSFVGGGAFF.